The present T cell receptor (beta chain) was sequenced within a study of T cell changes during pregnancy in multiple sclerosis. The protocol was immunoSEQ multiplex PCR, while the TCRdb copy is restricted to in-frame clones and leaves out a portion. The sample records 30,000 to 40,000 clones, roughly nine tenths being singletons. CDR1 MGHDK and CDR2 SYGVNS come from the germline V gene. The CDR3 length is 14 residues. J lost 6 bases, V lost 6 bases, and 7 bases had no gene match. This material consisted of CD4+ T cells from peripheral blood mononuclear cells, taken in the third trimester of pregnancy. The chain links TRBV25-1 to TRBJ1-1; 10 bases are shared with TRBD1. The receptor was derived from a female donor in good health, enrolled as a control in a pregnancy study. The chain's CDR3 is CASSGTGVSSEAFF. CDR3 DNA: TGTGCCAGCAGCGGGACAGGGGTAAGCTCTGAAGCTTTCTTT.